The 27 T cell receptor beta chains presented below share a single source sample, sequenced in a study of CD4 T cells in relation to SARS-CoV-2 and coronaviruses. These TCRs are of unknown antigen specificity. Before the COVID-19 pandemic, during about 2010-2018, CD4+ T cells were taken from unexposed donors. CD4+ T cells were isolated from the cells after around eleven days of culture. The method was immunoSEQ multiplex PCR; TCRdb's version includes in-frame clones alone and lacks a portion of them. The sample holds more than 15,000 clones, about 80% seen once. Sequenced sample: CD4+ T cells from PBMCs, cultured in vitro. The receptors were gathered from a human donor in good health.

V and J are TRBV19 and TRBJ1-5; possibly TRBD1 for D (5 bases). The CDR3 length is 16 residues. The germline gives CDR1 LNHDA, CDR2 SQIVND (reference sequence). Between the trimmed V and J ends, which lost 3 bases and 2 bases, there was a span of 14 bases. In DNA, the CDR3 is TGTGCCAGTAGTATCGCCTTCGTCAGGGGCAATCAGCCCCAGCATTTT. This encodes CASSIAFVRGNQPQHF.

The genes are TRBV7-7 and TRBJ1-1; D is ambiguous. The CDR3 has 13 amino acids. V gave up 5 bases and J gave up 0 bases, with 7 bases separating them. From germline, CDR1 is SSHAT and CDR2 FNYEAQ (reference sequence). CDR3 residues: CASSPDLNTEAFF. The CDR3 DNA reads TGTGCCAGCAGCCCGGATCTGAACACTGAAGCTTTCTTT. Variable domain in full (rest from reference TRBV7-7 and TRBJ1-1): GAGVSQSPRYKVTKRGQDVTLRCDPISSHATLYWYQQALGQGPEFLTYFNYEAQPDKSGLPSDRFSAERPEGSISTLTIQRTEQRDSAMYRCASSPDLNTEAFFGQGTRLTVV.

The chain carries TRBV4-1 and TRBJ1-2, with D tentatively TRBD1 (5 bases). V dropped 0 bases and J dropped 4 bases, with 12 bases sitting between them. CDR1 is MGHRA and CDR2 is YSYEKL in the germline V gene. The CDR3 has 15 residues. The CDR3 is CASSQEWGEGYGYTF. The CDR3 nucleotides read TGCGCCAGCAGCCAAGAATGGGGGGAGGGCTATGGCTACACCTTC.

The chain carries TRBV27 and TRBJ1-1, with TRBD1 as a possible D gene (5 bases). The CDR3 has 14 residues. CDR1 is MNHEY and CDR2 is SMNVEV in the germline V gene (reference sequence). V gave up 5 bases and J gave up 8 bases, with 18 bases separating them. The CDR3 here is CASSPTLGEGEAFF. The CDR3 nucleotides read TGTGCCAGCAGTCCCACCTTAGGGGAGGGCGAAGCTTTCTTT.

CDR3 bases: TGTGCCAGCAGTGAAGTTCAGATTGGCGGCTACACCTTC. Translation gives CASSEVQIGGYTF. The chain couples TRBV6-1 to TRBJ1-2; D call uncertain. The CDR3 has 13 residues. Trimming cost V 1 base and J 8 bases, with 11 bases left between them. The germline V gene has CDR1 MNHNS and CDR2 SASEGT.

The chain uses TRBV7-9 and TRBJ2-3, with unresolved D. Trimming removed 5 bases from V and 0 bases from J, with 6 bases in between. The CDR3 contains 13 residues. Germline lookup yields CDR1 SEHNR and CDR2 FQNEAQ (reference sequence). CDR3 coding DNA: TGTGCCAGCAGCCCTATTAGCACAGATACGCAGTATTTT. Translation gives CASSPISTDTQYF.

This chain links TRBV10-3 with TRBJ2-1; D ambiguous. CDR1 and CDR2 from the germline V gene are ENHRY and SYGVKD. This CDR3 is 15 amino acids long. V was trimmed by 3 bases and J by 7 bases, leaving 16 bases between them. The DNA of the CDR3 is TGTGCCATCAGTGACTCCCTCGTAGGCGGAAATGAGCAGTTCTTC. This gives the protein CAISDSLVGGNEQFF.

This sequence joins TRBV14 and TRBJ2-7; 8 nucleotides agree with TRBD1. Germline V gene lookup returns CDR1 SGHDN and CDR2 FVKESK. The J segment lost 9 bases and the V segment lost 4 bases, leaving 5 bases of the junction unmatched. The CDR3 has 12 residues. The CDR3 sequence is CASSLGTGGQYF. For the CDR3, the DNA is TGTGCCAGCAGCCTAGGGACAGGAGGGCAGTACTTC.

The genes are TRBV6-2 or TRBV6-3 and TRBJ2-5; the D is unclear. Germline-derived CDR1 and CDR2 are MNHEY and SVGEGT. The CDR3 runs 12 residues. V lost 4 bases and J 5 bases, leaving 8 bases between the germline ends. CDR3 DNA sequence: TGTGCCAGCAGTTGGTCCGGGGAGACCCAGTACTTC. The encoded protein is CASSWSGETQYF.

The chain has TRBV19 and TRBJ1-5; no firm D call. The V and J ends lost 5 bases and 8 bases respectively, with 22 bases between them. In germline, CDR1 is LNHDA, CDR2 SQIVND (reference sequence). CDR3 length: 16 residues. CDR3 coding DNA: TGTGCCAGTAGTGCGTTACGGGGAGGAGGGTATGAGCCCCAGCATTTT. Amino acids: CASSALRGGGYEPQHF.

The chain carries TRBV14 and TRBJ1-1; 7 positions agree with TRBD1. With V trimmed by 2 bases and J by 3 bases, 9 bases remained unmatched. The CDR3 sequence is 16 residues long. Germline CDR1 is SGHDN and CDR2 is FVKESK. CDR3 bases: TGTGCCAGCAGCCAACGGGCGACAGGGCCCGACACTGAAGCTTTCTTT. This gives the protein CASSQRATGPDTEAFF.

The chain links TRBV5-4 to TRBJ2-3; the match to TRBD2 covers 9 bases. V lost 0 bases to trimming and J lost 5 bases; unmatched junction nucleotides: 7. Germline loops: CDR1 SGHNT, CDR2 YYREEE (reference sequence). This CDR3 has 16 residues. CDR3 bases: TGTGCCAGCAGCTTGGATTTAGCGGGAGTGGGAGATACGCAGTATTTT. Translation: CASSLDLAGVGDTQYF.

The chain is built from TRBV7-3 and TRBJ2-5, with D uncertain. Trimming removed 3 bases at V and 4 bases at J, with 9 bases between. Germline V lookup: CDR1 SGHTA, CDR2 FQGTGA. The CDR3 spans 13 residues. The CDR3 coding sequence is TGTGCCAGCAGCTTTTATCTCGGAGAGACCCAGTACTTC. Its translation: CASSFYLGETQYF.

The chain links TRBV4-2 to TRBJ2-7, with TRBD1 as a possible D gene (5 bases). This CDR3 comprises 17 residues. V lost 0 bases and J 5 bases, leaving 20 bases between the germline ends. From germline, CDR1 is LGHNA and CDR2 YNFKEQ. The chain's CDR3 is CASSQERRQLPADEQYF. DNA of the CDR3: TGTGCCAGCAGCCAAGAGCGAAGACAGCTACCTGCGGACGAGCAGTACTTC.

CDR3 bases: TGTGCCAGCAGTGAGCCGGGACAGGGGTTATCAGATACGCAGTATTTT. Encoded protein: CASSEPGQGLSDTQYF. The chain links TRBV25-1 to TRBJ2-3; 10 positions match TRBD1. The CDR3 length is 16 residues. Germline CDR1 reads MGHDK; CDR2 reads SYGVNS. V shed 3 bases and J 4 bases; nucleotides not matched to a gene: 7. Full variable domain (outside the CDR3, taken from reference TRBV25-1 and TRBJ2-3): EADIYQTPRYLVIGTGKKITLECSQTMGHDKMYWYQQDPGMELHLIHYSYGVNSTEKGDLSSESTVSRIRTEHFPLTLESARPSHTSQYLCASSEPGQGLSDTQYFGPGTRLTVL.

The chain carries TRBV11-2 and TRBJ1-1; TRBD1 might be the D (5 bases). This CDR3 is built from 15 residues. V lost 6 bases and J 0 bases, leaving 14 bases between the germline ends. Germline V gene lookup returns CDR1 SGHAT and CDR2 FQNNGV. DNA for the CDR3: TGTGCCAGCAGGGGACTTAAGAGAATGAACACTGAAGCTTTCTTT. Its translation is CASRGLKRMNTEAFF. Based on the CDR3 plus reference TRBV11-2 and TRBJ1-1, the full variable domain is EAGVAQSPRYKIIEKRQSVAFWCNPISGHATLYWYQQILGQGPKLLIQFQNNGVVDDSQLPKDRFSAERLKGVDSTLKIQPAKLEDSAVYLCASRGLKRMNTEAFFGQGTRLTVV.

This chain connects TRBV9 to TRBJ1-1; D may be TRBD1 (6 bases). Germline lookup yields CDR1 SGDLS and CDR2 YYNGEE. V shed 4 bases and J shed 1 base, with 14 bases lying between them. The CDR3 has 15 amino acids. CDR3 bases: TGTGCCAGCAGCCCAAGACAGGCAAAGAACACTGAAGCTTTCTTT. Translated, it gives CASSPRQAKNTEAFF.

The chain combines TRBV3-1 (or the pseudogene TRBV3-2) with TRBJ2-3, with D maybe TRBD2 (6 bases). V was shortened by 0 bases and J by 6 bases, with 10 bases between the two germline ends. The CDR3 spans 14 residues. Germline CDR1 LGHDT, CDR2 YNNKEL (reference sequence). The CDR3 nucleotides are TGTGCCAGCAGCCAAGATCTTGGGAGGGATACGCAGTATTTT. Translation: CASSQDLGRDTQYF.

As concerns this clone: One junction end does not reproduce the germline sequence, and a read error may be involved. This chain links TRBV5-8 with TRBJ1-5; D possibly corresponds to TRBD1 (6 bases). CDR3 length equals 14 residues. Germline V CDR1 and CDR2: SGHTS, YDEGEE. The CDR3 DNA reads as TGTGCCAGCAGATTGGTGGAGGGGGGGACGCCCCAGCATTTT. Translating it yields CASRLVEGGTPQHF.

The rearrangement links TRBV6-2 or TRBV6-3 to TRBJ2-3; TRBD2 matches 13 bases. V shed 4 bases, J shed 1 base, and the junction held 2 bases outside the gene matches. Germline V gene sequence: CDR1 MNHEY, CDR2 SVGEGT. This CDR3 has 16 residues. The DNA of the CDR3 is TGTGCCAGCAGTTGGACTAGCGGGAGAGGCACAGATACGCAGTATTTT. This codes for CASSWTSGRGTDTQYF.

This clone appeared a single time. The J gene is TRBJ2-7, the V gene TRBV5-6; possible D gene TRBD2, 5 bases. Trimming removed 0 bases from V and 5 bases from J, with 15 bases in between. The CDR3 runs to 15 residues. Germline V CDR1 and CDR2: SGHDT, YYEEEE. The CDR3 DNA sequence: TGTGCCAGCAGCTTGGACTGGTGGGAGAGCGACGAGCAGTACTTC. It codes for CASSLDWWESDEQYF.

The chain uses TRBV6-6 and TRBJ2-7; 10 bases match TRBD1. This CDR3 has 14 amino acids. CDR1 and CDR2 from the germline V gene are MNHNY and SVGAGI (reference sequence). The V gene end was trimmed by 5 bases and the J gene end by 3 bases; junction bases not matched to a gene: 4. The CDR3 reads CASSTDRGIYEQYF. The CDR3, as DNA: TGTGCCAGCAGTACGGACAGGGGGATCTACGAGCAGTACTTC.

V and J are TRBV25-1 and TRBJ2-7; 8 positions agree with TRBD1. The CDR3 is made up of 13 amino acids. V was clipped by 2 bases and J by 6 bases; unmatched bases: 3. Germline loops: CDR1 MGHDK, CDR2 SYGVNS. The CDR3 protein is CASSEQGATEQYF. The CDR3 nucleotides read TGTGCCAGCAGTGAACAGGGGGCCACCGAGCAGTACTTC.

The V call is TRBV7-2, the J call TRBJ2-3; no firm D call. The CDR3 is made up of 14 amino acids. Trimming left V 1 base short and J 2 bases short, with 7 bases between. CDR1 and CDR2 from the germline V gene are SGHTA and FQGNSA. CDR3 residues: CASSLGLNTDTQYF. Written as DNA, the CDR3 is TGTGCCAGCAGCTTAGGGCTCAACACAGATACGCAGTATTTT. Complete variable domain (other parts from reference TRBV7-2 and TRBJ2-3): GAGVSQSPSNKVTEKGKDVELRCDPISGHTALYWYRQSLGQGLEFLIYFQGNSAPDKSGLPSDRFSAERTGGSVSTLTIQRTQQEDSAVYLCASSLGLNTDTQYFGPGTRLTVL.

This clone is a singleton in its sample. V is TRBV23-1 and J is TRBJ2-2; 7 nucleotides line up with TRBD1. TRBV23-1 is classed as an ORF, of uncertain function. The CDR3 is made up of 19 amino acids. V shed 2 bases, J shed 2 bases, and the junction held 14 bases outside the gene matches. Here the CDR3 reads CASSQLLHRGGYNTGELFF. Written as DNA, the CDR3 is TGCGCCAGCAGTCAACTCCTCCACAGGGGTGGGTACAACACCGGGGAGCTGTTTTTT.

The genes are TRBV18 and TRBJ1-6; TRBD1 matches 10 bases. Germline-derived CDR1 and CDR2 are KGHSH and LQKENI. The J segment lost 6 bases and the V segment lost 2 bases, leaving 1 base of the junction unmatched. The CDR3 is 15 residues long. CDR3 bases: TGTGCCAGCTCACCAGGGACAGGGGTTAATTCACCCCTCCACTTT. Translating it yields CASSPGTGVNSPLHF.

V is TRBV14 and J is TRBJ2-3; no firm D call. This CDR3 has 15 amino acids. CDR1 is SGHDN and CDR2 is FVKESK in the germline V gene. The V gene lost 3 bases and the J gene lost 1 base, with 11 bases spanning the gap. This CDR3 is CASSQGKYRTDTQYF. CDR3 in DNA: TGTGCCAGCAGCCAGGGCAAGTACCGCACAGATACGCAGTATTTT.